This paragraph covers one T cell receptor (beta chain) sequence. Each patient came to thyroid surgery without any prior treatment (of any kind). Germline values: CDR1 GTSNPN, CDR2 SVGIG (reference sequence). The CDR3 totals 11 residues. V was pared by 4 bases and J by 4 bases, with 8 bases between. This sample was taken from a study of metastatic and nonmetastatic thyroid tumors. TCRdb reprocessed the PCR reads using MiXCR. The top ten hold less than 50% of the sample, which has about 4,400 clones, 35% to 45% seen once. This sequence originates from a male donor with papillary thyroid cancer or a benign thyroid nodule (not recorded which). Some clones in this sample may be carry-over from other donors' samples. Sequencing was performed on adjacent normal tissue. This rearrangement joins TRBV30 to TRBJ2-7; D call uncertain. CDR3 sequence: CAWTAKYEQYF. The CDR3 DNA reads TGTGCCTGGACAGCTAAGTACGAGCAGTACTTC.